One and the same sample provided the 11 T cell receptor beta chains below, sequenced in a study of metastatic and nonmetastatic thyroid tumors. TCRdb reassembled clones from the PCR reads with MiXCR. The data hold approximately 17,000 clones, with about a quarter observed a single time. No treatment of any kind had been given to any patient before thyroid surgery. The sequencing input was adjacent normal tissue. All receptors derive from a female donor with papillary thyroid cancer or a benign thyroid nodule (not recorded which). Some clones in this sample may be carry-over from other donors' samples.

This clone was counted ten times or more. The chain recombines TRBV6-1 with TRBJ1-1; D perhaps matches TRBD1 (6 bases). The CDR3 sequence is 13 residues long. The V and J ends lost 5 bases and 6 bases respectively, with 13 bases between them. CDR1 and CDR2 from the germline V gene are MNHNS and SASEGT. CDR3 loop: CASSFGTSSEAFF. The CDR3 DNA reads TGTGCCAGCAGTTTTGGGACAAGCTCTGAAGCTTTCTTT.

The chain employs TRBV7-9 and TRBJ2-7; the D is unclear. Per germline, CDR1 SEHNR and CDR2 FQNEAQ (reference sequence). V shed 1 base and J shed 4 bases, with 5 bases lying between them. This CDR3 contains 12 residues. The CDR3: CASSLEKYEQYF. As DNA, the CDR3 is TGTGCCAGCAGCTTAGAGAAATACGAGCAGTACTTC. Full variable domain (rest looked up from reference TRBV7-9 and TRBJ2-7): DTGVSQNPRHKITKRGQNVTFRCDPISEHNRLYWYRQTLGQGPEFLTYFQNEAQLEKSRLLSDRFSAERPKGSFSTLEIQRTEQGDSAMYLCASSLEKYEQYFGPGTRLTVT.

The chain uses TRBV5-1 and TRBJ2-3; maybe TRBD2 (7 bases). CDR1 and CDR2 from the germline V gene are SGHRS and YFSETQ. CDR3 length: 15 amino acids. The V end lost 7 bases, the J end lost 3 bases, and 18 bases lay between the germline ends. Here the CDR3 DNA reads TGCGCCAGCTCTGTGGGGGGGGCGCAAACAGATACGCAGTATTTT. The encoded protein is CASSVGGAQTDTQYF.

The chain is built from TRBV18 and TRBJ2-2; possibly TRBD2 for D (6 bases). CDR1 and CDR2 from the germline V gene are KGHSH and LQKENI. V lost 0 bases and J lost 7, with 6 bases in between. The CDR3 is 13 residues long. This CDR3 is CASSPPEGGELFF. The CDR3 DNA reads as TGTGCCAGCTCACCACCGGAGGGCGGGGAGCTGTTTTTT.

J is TRBJ1-1 and V is TRBV11-2; 8 bases are a match to TRBD1. The J segment lost 1 base and the V segment lost 0 bases, leaving 7 bases of the junction unmatched. The CDR3 runs 17 residues. Germline values: CDR1 SGHAT, CDR2 FQNNGV. DNA of the CDR3: TGTGCCAGCAGCTTAGATGAAGACGGGACAGGGAACACTGAAGCTTTCTTT. This codes for CASSLDEDGTGNTEAFF.

This chain connects TRBV6-2 or TRBV6-3 to TRBJ2-7, with 9 bases lining up with TRBD2. The CDR3 extends over 16 amino acids. Germline CDR1 and CDR2: MNHEY and SVGEGT. V lost 5 bases and J lost 5; bases outside the gene matches: 13. CDR3 sequence reads: CASSHPLSGSNNEQYF. The CDR3 region has the DNA TGTGCCAGCAGTCACCCTCTTAGCGGGAGCAACAACGAGCAGTACTTC.

This chain links TRBV20-1 with TRBJ1-5; no firm D call. The CDR3 extends over 13 amino acids. Per the germline V gene, CDR1 is DFQATT and CDR2 is SNEGSKA (reference sequence). The CDR3 nucleotides are TGCAGCGTAATTCCTGGGGGCAATCAGCCCCAGCATTTT. Amino acid sequence: CSVIPGGNQPQHF.

This clone was counted only a few times. V is TRBV10-3 and J is TRBJ1-1, with unresolved D. V shed 6 bases and J shed 7 bases, with 9 bases lying between them. There are 11 residues in the CDR3. The germline gives CDR1 ENHRY, CDR2 SYGVKD. The CDR3 loop reads CAISGRGEAFF. The CDR3 DNA sequence: TGTGCCATCAGCGGACGGGGTGAAGCTTTCTTT.

This sequence joins TRBV19 and TRBJ2-1; 8 bases fit TRBD2. Germline values: CDR1 LNHDA, CDR2 SQIVND (reference sequence). This CDR3 has 17 residues. With V trimmed by 4 bases and J by 2 bases, 10 bases remained unmatched. CDR3 DNA: TGTGCCAGTAGTAACGAACCTAGCGGGCGGCCCTACAATGAGCAGTTCTTC. Residues: CASSNEPSGRPYNEQFF. Using reference TRBV19 and TRBJ2-1 for the parts outside the CDR3, the full variable domain is DGGITQSPKYLFRKEGQNVTLSCEQNLNHDAMYWYRQDPGQGLRLIYYSQIVNDFQKGDIAEGYSVSREKKESFPLTVTSAQKNPTAFYLCASSNEPSGRPYNEQFFGPGTRLTVL.

In this sample, this clone turned up a few times. The V gene is TRBV6-5, the J gene TRBJ2-7, with 7 bases matching TRBD1. Unmatched junction bases numbered 4, after V lost 0 bases and J lost 2 bases. The CDR3 runs 15 residues. Germline V gene lookup returns CDR1 MNHEY and CDR2 SVGAGI. The CDR3 here is CASSYSRQGPYEQYV. In nucleotides, the CDR3 is TGTGCCAGCAGTTACTCTCGACAGGGCCCCTACGAGCAGTACGTC.

This clone was picked up a small number of times. V is TRBV12-3 or TRBV12-4 and J is TRBJ1-2; possible D gene TRBD1, 5 bases. Trimming left V 4 bases short and J 5 bases short, with 11 bases between. The CDR3 runs to 13 residues. For the CDR3, the DNA is TGTGCCAGCAGTTGGCGGGGACCATATGGCTACACCTTC. Amino acid sequence: CASSWRGPYGYTF.